This T cell receptor beta chain was identified during a study of blood T cell repertoires in COVID-19. Study as a whole: The United States, Italy and Spain were the sources of the acute and convalescent COVID-19 samples.

Using immunoSEQ multiplex PCR, the repertoire was profiled, and TCRdb retains in-frame clones only, with some absent. The sample lists some 170,000 clones, about 91% seen once, with about 3.9% in the top ten. This receptor was identified in a woman between 55 and 75 years old who had recovered from COVID-19. What was sequenced was peripheral blood.

The CDR3 region has the DNA TGCGCCAGCAGCCGCGACAGAGATGGCTACACCTTC. This translates into CASSRDRDGYTF. J is TRBJ1-2 and V is TRBV5-1, with a possible D match to TRBD1 (5 bases). V lost 4 bases and J lost 6, with 10 bases in between. This CDR3 contains 12 residues. Germline lookup yields CDR1 SGHRS and CDR2 YFSETQ.